This T cell receptor (beta chain) was found in a study of cytomegalovirus exposure and HLA in healthy donors. Germline CDR1 and CDR2: SGHNT and YYREEE (reference sequence). The CDR3 has 16 amino acids. Trimming removed 5 bases at V and 5 bases at J, with 22 bases between. A multiplex PCR was run with 60 Vbeta primers and 13 Jbeta primers. The protocol was immunoSEQ multiplex PCR, while the TCRdb copy is restricted to in-frame clones and leaves out a portion. The sample consists of 130,000 or so clones, 80% of them appearing once. This chain uses TRBV5-4 with TRBJ1-1; tentatively, D is TRBD1 (5 bases). The sequencing sample was made of PBMCs. This clonotype originated in a man aged 25-45 years in good health and CMV-seronegative. Here the CDR3 reads CASSSRGGGPKTEAFF. The CDR3 nucleotides read TGTGCCAGCAGTTCCCGCGGGGGAGGACCGAAGACTGAAGCTTTCTTT.